This paragraph covers one T cell receptor beta chain sequence. The data stem from a study of blood T cell repertoires in COVID-19. On the study more broadly: COVID-19 samples collected from the United States, Italy and Spain covered acute and convalescent phases. T cells, B-cell-depleted T cells, or PBMCs supplied cDNA or gDNA.

V lost 0 bases, J lost 6 bases, and 2 bases stayed unmatched. The CDR3 runs to 15 residues. Germline V CDR1 and CDR2: KGHSH, LQKENI. Original analysis: Researchers report that nucleated cell counts were estimated from reference gene primer amplification. TCRdb's copy holds only in-frame clones and misses some; the assay was immunoSEQ multiplex PCR. From that table come the V and J calls and clone size; the DNA was used to work out D and trimming. The sample carries around 170,000 clones, about 90% recorded once. The V and J genes are TRBV18 and TRBJ2-2; 9 bases fit TRBD1. Sequenced: peripheral blood. The TCR sequence derives from a man between 60 and 70 years old with acute or convalescent COVID-19. The CDR3 sequence: CASSPPNRGPGELFF. The CDR3 nucleotides are TGTGCCAGCTCACCACCCAACAGGGGGCCCGGGGAGCTGTTTTTT. Filled out from reference TRBV18 and TRBJ2-2, the complete variable domain reads NAGVMQNPRHLVRRRGQEARLRCSPMKGHSHVYWYRQLPEEGLKFMVYLQKENIIDESGMPKERFSAEFPKEGPSILRIQQVVRGDSAAYFCASSPPNRGPGELFFGEGSRLTVL.